This note documents a single TCR beta chain sequence. Antigen: not known. The data were taken from a study of cytomegalovirus exposure and HLA in healthy donors. Study outcomes and limitations: Judged likely to be a sequencing artifact was a cluster of highly shared sequence variants. For TCR beta chains, V- and J-gene trimming was later linked to a missense DCLRE1C variant. Earlier analysis yielded a pattern in which most TCR beta V segments were productive about 87% or about 30% of the time.

PCR was performed using 60 Vbeta and 13 Jbeta primers. The assay was immunoSEQ multiplex PCR, and TCRdb's table has in-frame clones only and misses some. The sample records some 250,000 clones, roughly 80% being singletons. The trim removed 5 bases at V and 5 bases at J, leaving 1 base unmatched. Germline V lookup: CDR1 SEHNR, CDR2 FQNEAQ (reference sequence). The CDR3 contains 13 residues. The source is a woman aged 40 to 50 in good health and CMV-seropositive. This chain uses TRBV7-9 with TRBJ1-4, with TRBD1 identical over 8 bases. Material: PBMCs. The chain's CDR3 is CASSRTGNEKLFF. Here the CDR3 DNA reads TGTGCCAGCAGCCGGACAGGGAATGAAAAACTGTTTTTT.